This passage covers 28 T cell receptor beta chains from one sample sequenced in a study of technical replicates of blood from several donors. Clones were read by immunoSEQ multiplex PCR, and TCRdb kept only the in-frame ones, dropping some. The sample shows 77,000 or so clones, 80% to 95% of them seen only once. Sequencing input: T cells isolated from PBMCs. The receptors come from a human donor in good health.

The rearrangement joins TRBV5-1 to TRBJ2-7; the D gene is possibly TRBD2 (6 bases). Germline lookup yields CDR1 SGHRS and CDR2 YFSETQ. Between the trimmed V and J ends, which lost 0 bases and 2 bases, there was a span of 9 bases. The CDR3 is 14 amino acids. CDR3 loop: CASSLEAGPYEQYF. The CDR3 region has the DNA TGCGCCAGCAGCTTGGAGGCGGGGCCCTACGAGCAGTACTTC.

This CDR3 reads CASSFLGRNEKLFF. The CDR3 nucleotides are TGTGCCAGCAGTTTTCTGGGCCGTAATGAAAAACTGTTTTTT. The chain links TRBV28 to TRBJ1-4; D is unclear. This CDR3 spans 14 amino acids. V lost 3 bases, J lost 4 bases, and 9 bases lay in between. From germline, CDR1 is MDHEN and CDR2 SYDVKM.

The chain uses TRBV27 and TRBJ2-3; no definite D call. Germline V lookup: CDR1 MNHEY, CDR2 SMNVEV (reference sequence). V lost 0 bases to trimming and J lost 4 bases, with 5 bases between them. The length of the CDR3 is 13 residues. The CDR3 spells CASSLSPADTQYF. The CDR3 DNA follows: TGTGCCAGCAGTTTATCTCCGGCAGATACGCAGTATTTT.

The chain joins TRBV11-2 to TRBJ1-1, with 9 bases aligning to TRBD1. CDR3 size: 15 residues. In germline, CDR1 is SGHAT, CDR2 FQNNGV. The ends lost 2 bases at V and 5 bases at J; junction bases unmatched: 6. Written as DNA, the CDR3 is TGTGCCAGCAGCTTAACAGGGGGCTTCTGGACTGAAGCTTTCTTT. As protein: CASSLTGGFWTEAFF.

DNA for the CDR3: TGTGCCAGCAGTTTGGGGACAGTAAGCAATCAGCCCCAGCATTTT. It specifies CASSLGTVSNQPQHF. The chain combines TRBV6-1 with TRBJ1-5; 7 bases agree with TRBD1. Germline V lookup: CDR1 MNHNS, CDR2 SASEGT. Germline trimming cut 5 bases from V and 1 base from J; bases unmatched to any gene: 5. CDR3 length equals 15 residues.

The V call is TRBV4-1, the J call TRBJ1-1, with a weak D call TRBD1 (5 bases). This CDR3 contains 13 residues. V was shortened by 5 bases and J by 7 bases, with 14 bases between the two germline ends. Germline loops: CDR1 MGHRA, CDR2 YSYEKL. CDR3 sequence reads: CASSDISTGEAFF. In DNA, the CDR3 is TGCGCCAGCAGCGATATTAGTACAGGTGAAGCTTTCTTT.

The chain carries TRBV5-1 and TRBJ2-2; D is possibly TRBD1 (5 bases). Germline CDR1 is SGHRS and CDR2 is YFSETQ. This CDR3 spans 15 amino acids. V was shortened by 0 bases and J by 5 bases, with 11 bases between the two germline ends. The CDR3 region is CASSLETAGTGELFF. The CDR3 DNA sequence: TGCGCCAGCAGCTTGGAGACAGCTGGGACCGGGGAGCTGTTTTTT.

The genes are TRBV5-1 and TRBJ2-7; tentatively, D is TRBD2 (7 bases). Trimming cost V 7 bases and J 2 bases, with 10 bases left between them. This CDR3 contains 12 residues. Germline V gene lookup returns CDR1 SGHRS and CDR2 YFSETQ. This CDR3 is CASRGAAYEQYF. CDR3 in DNA: TGCGCCAGCCGGGGGGCCGCCTACGAGCAGTACTTC.

This chain joins TRBV7-2 and TRBJ2-7; the D gene is possibly TRBD1 (6 bases). Germline CDR1 reads SGHTA; CDR2 reads FQGNSA. The CDR3 length is 12 residues. V lost 2 bases, J lost 4 bases, and 6 bases lay in between. The CDR3: CASSLRGYEQYF. CDR3 coding DNA: TGTGCCAGCAGCTTAAGGGGGTACGAGCAGTACTTC.

The genes are TRBV27 and TRBJ2-5; D remains unclear. With 7 bases removed from V and 2 bases from J, the gap between germline ends came to 11 bases. Germline-derived CDR1 and CDR2 are MNHEY and SMNVEV (reference sequence). The CDR3 loop spans 13 amino acids. The CDR3 DNA sequence: TGTGCCAGCACTCGGAGTAGTCAAGAGACCCAGTACTTC. Its translation: CASTRSSQETQYF.

V gene TRBV4-2 combines with J gene TRBJ2-1; the D gene is possibly TRBD2 (6 bases). The CDR3 covers 17 residues. Looked up from germline, CDR1 is LGHNA and CDR2 is YNFKEQ. V was clipped by 4 bases and J by 5 bases, with 21 bases between them. The CDR3 loop reads CASSLEVTGTSNNEQFF. CDR3 in DNA: TGTGCCAGCAGCCTCGAGGTTACCGGGACTTCCAACAATGAGCAGTTCTTC.

The chain is built from TRBV29-1 and TRBJ2-1, with 9 bases that match TRBD2. The CDR3 consists of 13 residues. From germline, CDR1 is SQVTM and CDR2 ANQGSEA. V shed 7 bases and J 4 bases; nucleotides not matched to a gene: 5. The CDR3 sequence is CSAPGLAYNEQFF. CDR3 DNA sequence: TGCAGCGCACCGGGACTAGCTTACAATGAGCAGTTCTTC.

V gene TRBV19 combines with J gene TRBJ2-3, with a tentative D call TRBD2 (5 bases). This CDR3 has 15 amino acids. CDR1 is LNHDA, CDR2 SQIVND, per germline (reference sequence). V was pared by 5 bases and J by 0 bases, with 12 bases between. CDR3 bases: TGTGCCAGTAGTCGGCAGCGGAGTAGCACAGATACGCAGTATTTT. Its translation is CASSRQRSSTDTQYF.

V usage is TRBV6-6 and J usage is TRBJ1-2, with 7 bases identical to TRBD1. V lost 5 bases, J lost 0 bases, and 6 bases stayed unmatched. This CDR3 is 15 amino acids long. In germline, CDR1 is MNHNY, CDR2 SVGAGI (reference sequence). Written as DNA, the CDR3 is TGTGCCAGCAGTGCGCTCAGGGGGTCTAACTATGGCTACACCTTC. As protein: CASSALRGSNYGYTF.

This clone is a singleton in its sample. The genes are TRBV7-8 and TRBJ2-2; D might be TRBD2 (5 bases). V dropped 3 bases and J dropped 3 bases, with 11 bases sitting between them. This CDR3 contains 15 residues. Germline V CDR1 and CDR2: SGHVS, FQNEAQ. The CDR3 DNA reads as TGTGCCAGCAGCTTTCTAGCTGCCGACACCGGGGAGCTGTTTTTT. It is translated as CASSFLAADTGELFF.

This clone was counted a few times. The chain recombines TRBV29-1 with TRBJ2-2; D is unresolved. This CDR3 has 12 amino acids. Looked up from germline, CDR1 is SQVTM and CDR2 is ANQGSEA. The germline V and J ends were trimmed by 7 bases and 3 bases, with 9 bases remaining between them. This CDR3 reads CSAPGDTGELFF. The CDR3 region has the DNA TGCAGCGCACCAGGTGACACCGGGGAGCTGTTTTTT.

The chain couples TRBV7-9 to TRBJ2-2, with D perhaps matching TRBD2 (6 bases). Looked up from germline, CDR1 is SEHNR and CDR2 is FQNEAQ (reference sequence). The CDR3 runs 16 residues. The V end was cut by 1 base, the J end by 7 bases, with 16 bases between. CDR3 nucleotides: TGTGCCAGCAGCTTAGTCCGCAAGCCGGAGGGCGGGGAGCTGTTTTTT. This encodes CASSLVRKPEGGELFF.

V usage is TRBV4-1 and J usage is TRBJ2-1; a weak D match, TRBD2 (5 bases). The germline V and J ends were trimmed by 3 bases and 9 bases, with 18 bases remaining between them. The CDR3 has 15 amino acids. From germline, CDR1 is MGHRA and CDR2 YSYEKL. The CDR3: CASSHSGLISAEQFF. Here the CDR3 DNA reads TGCGCCAGCAGCCATTCCGGACTGATTTCGGCTGAGCAGTTCTTC.

The chain couples TRBV30 to TRBJ1-1, with unresolved D. V shed 5 bases and J shed 11 bases, with 6 bases lying between them. This CDR3 has 8 amino acids. Looked up from germline, CDR1 is GTSNPN and CDR2 is SVGIG (reference sequence). The CDR3 DNA is TGTGCCTGGGATGAGGCTTTCTTT. Translated: CAWDEAFF.

The J gene is TRBJ1-2, the V gene TRBV4-3, with a tentative D call TRBD1 (5 bases). Germline V gene lookup returns CDR1 LGHNA and CDR2 YSLEER. The V and J ends lost 0 bases and 0 bases respectively, with 11 bases between them. The CDR3 is 16 residues long. The CDR3 nucleotides are TGCGCCAGCAGCCAAGACGGGGAGGGGACTAACTATGGCTACACCTTC. This codes for CASSQDGEGTNYGYTF.

The chain links TRBV29-1 to TRBJ2-7, with D maybe TRBD1 (6 bases). The CDR3 length is 16 residues. Trimming pared 4 bases from V and 2 bases from J, leaving 21 bases between. Germline V gene sequence: CDR1 SQVTM, CDR2 ANQGSEA. The CDR3: CSVGPDLSAGAYEQYF. The CDR3 DNA reads as TGCAGCGTTGGCCCCGATCTGTCTGCAGGGGCCTACGAGCAGTACTTC.

V gene TRBV4-3 combines with J gene TRBJ1-1, with no clear D. The germline V gene encodes CDR1 LGHNA and CDR2 YSLEER. CDR3 length: 14 amino acids. Trimming shortened V by 4 bases and J by 0 bases, and 9 bases separated the two germline ends. This CDR3 reads CASSRLGLNTEAFF. CDR3 nucleotides: TGCGCCAGCAGCCGACTGGGTCTGAACACTGAAGCTTTCTTT.

The rearrangement links TRBV5-6 to TRBJ1-4; D gene ambiguous. The length of the CDR3 is 15 residues. CDR1 and CDR2 from the germline V gene are SGHDT and YYEEEE. The V end lost 0 bases, the J end lost 8 bases, and 14 bases lay between the germline ends. This chain's CDR3 is CASSLAVSSKEKLFF. For the CDR3, the DNA is TGTGCCAGCAGCTTGGCAGTCAGTTCGAAGGAAAAACTGTTTTTT.

As DNA, the CDR3 is TGTGCCAGTAGTCTACTAGCGGGCTGGATAGATACGCAGTATTTT. Protein sequence: CASSLLAGWIDTQYF. The V gene is TRBV19, the J gene TRBJ2-3; TRBD2 matches at 9 bases. Trimming cost V 5 bases and J 5 bases; bases outside gene matches: 8. The CDR3 runs to 15 residues. Per germline, CDR1 LNHDA and CDR2 SQIVND (reference sequence).

This CDR3 reads CASSFTGGSDQPQHF. In nucleotides, the CDR3 is TGTGCCAGCAGCTTTACAGGGGGCAGTGATCAGCCCCAGCATTTT. The chain uses TRBV7-2 and TRBJ1-5; 9 nucleotides line up with TRBD1. CDR3 length: 15 amino acids. From germline, CDR1 is SGHTA and CDR2 FQGNSA. The trim removed 3 bases at V and 5 bases at J, leaving 5 bases unmatched.

The chain is built from TRBV27 and TRBJ1-2; D is perhaps TRBD1 (5 bases). The CDR3 is 13 residues long. The germline CDR1 and CDR2 sequences are MNHEY and SMNVEV (reference sequence). Trimming took off 5 bases at V and 8 bases at J, with 15 bases between the two ends. The CDR3 region is CASSTSAGQGYTF. CDR3 coding DNA: TGTGCCAGCAGTACCTCTGCGGGGCAAGGCTACACCTTC.

The V and J genes are TRBV11-3 and TRBJ1-1; a possible D gene is TRBD1 (6 bases). Trimming stripped 5 bases from V and 8 bases from J, with 18 bases between. Germline CDR1 SGHNT, CDR2 YENEEA. The CDR3 runs 14 residues. The CDR3 spells CASSPAGGAGEAFF. The CDR3 DNA follows: TGTGCCAGCAGCCCGGCGGGGGGGGCTGGCGAAGCTTTCTTT.

The V gene is TRBV7-3, the J gene TRBJ1-2; TRBD1 matches at 9 bases. The CDR3 has 15 amino acids. Germline values: CDR1 SGHTA, CDR2 FQGTGA. V gave up 4 bases and J gave up 8 bases; unmatched junction bases: 11. The CDR3 here is CASSSGQGPYSGYTF. CDR3 bases: TGTGCCAGCAGCTCGGGACAGGGTCCCTACTCCGGCTACACCTTC.